These 31 T cell receptor beta chains were sequenced from one sample in a study of identical twins. MiXCR was run by TCRdb on the 5' RACE reads, yielding one entry per CDR3 protein. Of 400,000 to 550,000 distinct CDR3 sequences listed, less than 25% are singletons. This sample was shared with a second study, whose subject was T cells expressing NK-cell markers.

The sequenced sample consisted of CD4+ T cells sorted from blood. These receptors all stem from a woman in her late teens or twenties in good health.

The table lists this clonotype with a few counts. The V gene is TRBV5-5, the J gene TRBJ1-2; weak D call: TRBD1 (5 bases). The V end lost 2 bases, the J end lost 8 bases, and 22 bases lay between the germline ends. From germline, CDR1 is SGHKS and CDR2 YYEKEE (reference sequence). The CDR3 contains 16 residues. CDR3 residues: CASSFTGRGTIIGYTF. The DNA of the CDR3 is TGTGCCAGCAGCTTTACGGGACGCGGGACGATAATAGGCTACACCTTC. The whole variable domain, remainder taken from reference TRBV5-5 and TRBJ1-2, is DAGVTQSPTHLIKTRGQQVTLRCSPISGHKSVSWYQQVLGQGPQFIFQYYEKEERGRGNFPDRFSARQFPNYSSELNVNALLLGDSALYLCASSFTGRGTIIGYTFGSGTRLTVV.

The J gene is TRBJ2-7, the V gene TRBV7-2; 12 bases are shared with TRBD2. CDR1 is SGHTA and CDR2 is FQGNSA in the germline V gene. Unmatched junction bases numbered 2, after V lost 3 bases and J lost 2 bases. CDR3 size: 15 residues. Written as DNA, the CDR3 is TGTGCCAGCAGCTTTGGACTAGCGGGGACCTACGAGCAGTACTTC. Translated, it gives CASSFGLAGTYEQYF.

A few counts support this clonotype. This rearrangement joins TRBV15 to TRBJ1-1, with D perhaps TRBD1 (6 bases). CDR1 LNHNV and CDR2 YYDKDF come from the germline V gene (reference sequence). The V and J ends lost 0 bases and 1 base respectively, with 9 bases between them. CDR3 length: 15 residues. CDR3 loop: CATSRDPGANTEAFF. The CDR3 coding sequence is TGTGCCACCAGCAGAGACCCAGGGGCGAACACTGAAGCTTTCTTT. Based on the CDR3 plus reference TRBV15 and TRBJ1-1, the full variable domain is DAMVIQNPRYQVTQFGKPVTLSCSQTLNHNVMYWYQQKSSQAPKLLFHYYDKDFNNEADTPDNFQSRRPNTSFCFLDIRSPGLGDTAMYLCATSRDPGANTEAFFGQGTRLTVV.

J is TRBJ2-7 and V is TRBV29-1; D possibly corresponds to TRBD2 (6 bases). This CDR3 contains 13 residues. Looked up from germline, CDR1 is SQVTM and CDR2 is ANQGSEA. V lost 6 bases and J lost 3, with 15 bases in between. This chain's CDR3 is CSVKTGVVYEQYF. The CDR3 DNA sequence: TGCAGCGTAAAGACGGGGGTAGTCTACGAGCAGTACTTC.

The chain recombines TRBV19 with TRBJ1-3; 7 nucleotides line up with TRBD1. This CDR3 is 14 amino acids long. V lost 9 bases to trimming and J lost 2 bases; unmatched junction nucleotides: 7. The germline V gene encodes CDR1 LNHDA and CDR2 SQIVND (reference sequence). The CDR3 region has the DNA TGTGCCAGCCGACAGGGTGGGCCTGGAAACACCATATATTTT. It yields the protein CASRQGGPGNTIYF.

For the CDR3, the DNA is TGTGCCAGCAGTTTGGGGACAGGGAGAAGTGAGCAGTACTTC. It encodes CASSLGTGRSEQYF. V is TRBV12-3 or TRBV12-4 and J is TRBJ2-7, with 9 positions matching TRBD1. This CDR3 is built from 14 residues. J lost 7 bases, V lost 3 bases, and 7 bases had no gene match.

V gene TRBV5-1 combines with J gene TRBJ2-1; 11 nucleotides match TRBD2. Trimming removed 4 bases from V and 10 bases from J; junction bases left unmatched: 10. The CDR3 loop spans 15 amino acids. Germline CDR1 reads SGHRS; CDR2 reads YFSETQ. CDR3 coding DNA: TGCGCCAGCAGCGATAGCGGGAGGGCCCGAGGAGAGCAGTTCTTC. Amino acid sequence: CASSDSGRARGEQFF.

The CDR3 region is CASSVGLRGGVSGELFF. For the CDR3, the DNA is TGTGCCAGCAGCGTAGGCTTAAGGGGCGGTGTATCCGGGGAGCTGTTTTTT. The V call is TRBV9, the J call TRBJ2-2; a possible D gene is TRBD1 (5 bases). Trimming took off 0 bases at V and 6 bases at J, with 18 bases between the two ends. This CDR3 region has 17 residues. Germline assignment: CDR1 SGDLS and CDR2 YYNGEE. Complete variable domain (other parts from reference TRBV9 and TRBJ2-2): DSGVTQTPKHLITATGQRVTLRCSPRSGDLSVYWYQQSLDQGLQFLIQYYNGEERAKGNILERFSAQQFPDLHSELNLSSLELGDSALYFCASSVGLRGGVSGELFFGEGSRLTVL.

This clonotype was counted between two and nine times. In DNA, the CDR3 is TGCAGTGCTGACAGTTCCGGGGCCAACGTCCTGACTTTC. This translates into CSADSSGANVLTF. The chain couples TRBV20-1 to TRBJ2-6; tentative D call: TRBD1 (5 bases). Trimming pared 5 bases from V and 4 bases from J, leaving 9 bases between. Germline-derived CDR1 and CDR2 are DFQATT and SNEGSKA (reference sequence). CDR3 length: 13 amino acids.

V gene TRBV6-1 combines with J gene TRBJ2-5, with TRBD1 matching 7 bases. The trim removed 11 bases at V and 5 bases at J, leaving 17 bases unmatched. CDR1 is MNHNS and CDR2 is SASEGT in the germline V gene. This CDR3 contains 15 residues. In DNA, the CDR3 is TGTGCCGTTAAAAGGGTAGGGGGCCTCTCGGAGACCCAGTACTTC. Translation gives CAVKRVGGLSETQYF.

This clonotype was seen only a few times. CDR3 sequence reads: CSARAPGLRGTDTQYF. CDR3 DNA: TGCAGTGCTAGAGCCCCGGGACTCCGAGGGACAGATACGCAGTATTTT. The rearrangement joins TRBV20-1 to TRBJ2-3, with D possibly TRBD2 on 6 matching bases. Trimming cost V 1 base and J 3 bases, with 17 bases left between them. Per germline, CDR1 DFQATT and CDR2 SNEGSKA (reference sequence). The CDR3 totals 16 residues.

The chain recombines TRBV21-1 with TRBJ2-2; the table's D call of TRBD1 was not tested on the DNA. TRBV21-1 is a listed pseudogene. This CDR3 has 16 residues. The CDR3 is CASSTVGERCTGELFF. CDR3 in DNA: TGTGCCAGCAGCACTGTGGGGGAGAGATGCACCGGGGAGCTGTTTTTT.

The CDR3 sequence: CASSQEAHEDTQYF. The CDR3 DNA reads as TGCGCCAGCAGCCAAGAAGCCCACGAGGATACGCAGTATTTT. The chain links TRBV4-1 to TRBJ2-3, with unresolved D. V lost 0 bases to trimming and J lost 6 bases, with 10 bases between them. This CDR3 spans 14 amino acids. Germline CDR1 and CDR2: MGHRA and YSYEKL.

This clonotype is labeled as medium-sized. This chain connects TRBV4-3 to TRBJ2-5; unclear D gene. The CDR3 runs to 14 residues. The germline V gene encodes CDR1 LGHNA and CDR2 YSLEER. V lost 4 bases and J 6 bases, leaving 15 bases between the germline ends. This CDR3 reads CASSPTGLVKTQYF. CDR3 in DNA: TGCGCCAGCAGCCCCACTGGGCTAGTTAAGACCCAGTACTTC.

The CDR3 DNA follows: TGTGCCAGCTCACCACAGGGGCGTAGTACCTACGAGCAGTACTTC. Its translation: CASSPQGRSTYEQYF. The J gene is TRBJ2-7, the V gene TRBV18, with D perhaps matching TRBD1 (5 bases). The CDR3 runs 15 residues. Trimming removed 1 base at V and 2 bases at J, with 12 bases between. Germline V lookup: CDR1 KGHSH, CDR2 LQKENI.

The chain couples TRBV10-1 to TRBJ2-3, with D possibly being TRBD1 or TRBD2 (6 bases each). Germline V lookup: CDR1 WNHNN, CDR2 SYGVQD (reference sequence). CDR3 length: 17 amino acids. Trimming pared 0 bases from V and 3 bases from J, leaving 16 bases between. CDR3 nucleotide sequence: TGCGCCAGCAGTGAGTCGACGAGGGGGGTCCGGACAGATACGCAGTATTTT. Residues: CASSESTRGVRTDTQYF.

The chain employs TRBV6-5 and TRBJ2-1; the match to TRBD2 covers 8 bases. The CDR3 consists of 15 residues. Germline V gives CDR1 MNHEY, CDR2 SVGAGI. Losses at the gene ends were 2 bases for V and 6 bases for J; bases not matched to a gene: 6. The DNA for the CDR3 is TGTGCCAGCAGTTACCGGGGGGGCCTTAGCAATGAGCAGTTCTTC. Protein product: CASSYRGGLSNEQFF.

This clonotype was seen ten or more times. This chain joins TRBV29-1 and TRBJ2-1; 7 positions agree with TRBD2. The CDR3 contains 13 residues. Germline V CDR1 and CDR2: SQVTM, ANQGSEA. V shed 7 bases and J 6 bases; nucleotides not matched to a gene: 9. CDR3: CSAQRDRGNEQFF. CDR3 nucleotide sequence: TGCAGCGCCCAGCGGGACCGAGGCAATGAGCAGTTCTTC.

This clonotype was recorded many times. The chain carries TRBV5-1 and TRBJ2-7; 10 bases align to TRBD2. The V gene end was trimmed by 2 bases and the J gene end by 7 bases; junction bases not matched to a gene: 15. Germline V gene sequence: CDR1 SGHRS, CDR2 YFSETQ. CDR3 length: 17 residues. CDR3 loop: CASSFSTSGDYPSEQYF. The CDR3 DNA follows: TGCGCCAGCAGCTTCTCCACTAGCGGGGACTACCCTTCAGAGCAGTACTTC.

A few counts support this clonotype. This chain links TRBV12-3 or TRBV12-4 with TRBJ2-3; 10 bases are shared with TRBD2. Trimming at V came to 6 bases and at J to 3 bases, leaving 3 bases not matched to a gene. The CDR3 is made up of 14 amino acids. CDR3 DNA sequence: TGTGCCAGCAGGCTAGCGGGAGCAACAGATACGCAGTATTTT. Its protein is CASRLAGATDTQYF.

The chain has TRBV12-3 or TRBV12-4 and TRBJ2-5, with a tentative D call TRBD1 (5 bases). V shed 3 bases and J shed 4 bases, with 12 bases lying between them. CDR3 length: 14 amino acids. CDR3: CASSLENRRETQYF. Here the CDR3 DNA reads TGTGCCAGCAGTTTGGAAAACAGGAGAGAGACCCAGTACTTC.

The V and J genes are TRBV20-1 and TRBJ2-3; D perhaps matches TRBD2 (6 bases). Trimming stripped 6 bases from V and 1 base from J, with 14 bases between. The CDR3 loop spans 14 amino acids. The V gene's germline CDR1 is DFQATT and CDR2 SNEGSKA (reference sequence). CDR3 DNA sequence: TGCAGTGCCCCCAGGTCGGGGGGCACAGATACGCAGTATTTT. Its translation: CSAPRSGGTDTQYF.

This clonotype was counted ten times or more. The J gene is TRBJ1-1, the V gene TRBV12-3 or TRBV12-4, with D unresolved. With 7 bases removed from V and 3 bases from J, the gap between germline ends came to 12 bases. The CDR3 spans 13 residues. The CDR3 sequence is CASKRIGDTEAFF. The CDR3 region has the DNA TGTGCCAGCAAACGAATAGGTGACACTGAAGCTTTCTTT.

The V call is TRBV11-1, the J call TRBJ2-1; 8 bases line up with TRBD2. Trimming removed 4 bases from V and 8 bases from J; junction bases left unmatched: 28. Germline V CDR1 and CDR2: SGHAT, FQDESV (reference sequence). The CDR3 runs 21 residues. The CDR3 sequence is CASSSPNGGDPKLGWGDEQFF. In DNA form, the CDR3 reads TGTGCCAGCAGCTCCCCAAACGGGGGGGACCCAAAACTGGGTTGGGGCGATGAGCAGTTCTTC.

V is TRBV12-3 or TRBV12-4 and J is TRBJ2-7; D ambiguous. V was shortened by 3 bases and J by 0 bases, with 6 bases between the two germline ends. This CDR3 is 13 amino acids long. CDR3 sequence (DNA): TGTGCCAGCAGTTTCCTCGCCTCCTACGAGCAGTACTTC. Its translation is CASSFLASYEQYF.

J is TRBJ2-7 and V is TRBV14, with D perhaps TRBD2 (6 bases). The CDR3 consists of 13 residues. The V gene lost 8 bases and the J gene lost 0 bases, with 11 bases spanning the gap. The germline CDR1 and CDR2 sequences are SGHDN and FVKESK. CDR3 DNA: TGTGCCAGCGGTTTCGGGAGCTCCTACGAGCAGTACTTC. Protein product: CASGFGSSYEQYF.

The chain has TRBV7-2 and TRBJ2-1; 7 bases are shared with TRBD2. The CDR3 covers 16 residues. With V trimmed by 5 bases and J by 0 bases, 7 bases remained unmatched. CDR1 SGHTA and CDR2 FQGNSA come from the germline V gene. The CDR3 sequence: CASSTRAGSSYNEQFF. In DNA form, the CDR3 reads TGTGCCAGCAGCACCCGAGCGGGGAGCTCCTACAATGAGCAGTTCTTC.

This chain joins TRBV6-5 and TRBJ1-2, with 9 bases identical to TRBD1. CDR3 length equals 16 residues. Germline loops: CDR1 MNHEY, CDR2 SVGAGI. V shed 2 bases and J 6 bases; nucleotides not matched to a gene: 10. CDR3 protein: CASSYLTRTGAHGYTF. The CDR3, as DNA: TGTGCCAGCAGTTACCTCACACGGACAGGGGCTCATGGCTACACCTTC.

The V gene is TRBV14, the J gene TRBJ2-6, with unresolved D. Trimming removed 4 bases at V and 2 bases at J, with 12 bases between. CDR1 is SGHDN and CDR2 is FVKESK in the germline V gene. The CDR3 has 16 residues. The CDR3 DNA is TGTGCCAGCAGCCCCGGCAAGTCGGCTGGGGCCAACGTCCTGACTTTC. Translated, it gives CASSPGKSAGANVLTF.

The chain recombines TRBV29-1 with TRBJ1-1, with D hard to call. Trimming stripped 4 bases from V and 7 bases from J, with 10 bases between. The CDR3 is made up of 11 amino acids. From germline, CDR1 is SQVTM and CDR2 ANQGSEA. In nucleotides, the CDR3 is TGCAGCGTTGTCTGGGGATTTGAAGCTTTCTTT. Translated, it gives CSVVWGFEAFF.

This clonotype was observed many times. The chain links TRBV20-1 to TRBJ2-2; no clear D gene. V lost 3 bases and J 6 bases, leaving 14 bases between the germline ends. Germline lookup yields CDR1 DFQATT and CDR2 SNEGSKA (reference sequence). This CDR3 has 14 amino acids. The CDR3 DNA reads as TGCAGTGCTAGCCGGGCTGGGTATTCCGGGGAGCTGTTTTTT. Protein sequence: CSASRAGYSGELFF.